Listed below are T cell receptor beta chains from one sample, sequenced in a study of T cell responses to AZD1222 COVID-19 vaccine. Produced via immunoSEQ multiplex PCR; TCRdb's table is partial and in-frame only. The top ten hold just under 3% of the sample, which has more than 140,000 clones, more than 70% seen once. The specimen was peripheral blood, collected on day 0 of AZD1222 vaccination. The origin of the receptors is an adult in good health. CDR3s include the opening cysteine and the closing phenylalanine or tryptophan. The order of the fields is D gene, J gene, clone size, V gene, CDR3 length, CDR3 protein, CDR3 DNA. A D gene is named only where the DNA matches it firmly. Clone size is stated in some rows and not others, as once, few, many or a class when expanded.

>TRBD1|TRBJ1-3|NA|TRBV7-2|15
CASSLEPGGGNTIYF
TGTGCCAGCAGCTTAGAGCCAGGGGGGGGAAACACCATATATTTT
>NA|TRBJ1-3|NA|TRBV6-5|14
CASSYRYRGNTIYF
TGTGCCAGCAGTTATAGGTACCGGGGAAACACCATATATTTT
>NA|TRBJ2-1|once|TRBV7-8|15
CASSPEIIGYNEQFF
TGTGCCAGCAGCCCGGAAATAATCGGTTACAATGAGCAGTTCTTC
>NA|TRBJ1-1|NA|TRBV6-6|15
CASSYMSGMNTEAFF
TGTGCCAGCAGTTACATGTCCGGAATGAACACTGAAGCTTTCTTT
>NA|TRBJ1-3|NA|TRBV4-2|16
CASSQELTLSGNTIYF
TGTGCCAGCAGCCAAGAATTAACTCTCTCCGGAAACACCATATATTTT
>TRBD1|TRBJ2-5|once|TRBV29-1|12
CSAWTGSETQYF
TGCAGCGCCTGGACAGGGTCAGAGACCCAGTACTTC
>NA|TRBJ1-6|NA|TRBV28|12
CASSLWVSPLHF
TGTGCCAGCAGTTTATGGGTTTCACCCCTCCACTTT
>TRBD2|TRBJ2-7|NA|TRBV10-2|17
CASRPQREGRLTYEQYF
TGCGCCAGCAGGCCTCAGCGGGAGGGCCGTTTGACCTACGAGCAGTACTTC
>NA|TRBJ1-5|NA|TRBV5-1|13
CASSLEGTQPQHF
TGCGCCAGCAGCTTGGAAGGTACTCAGCCCCAGCATTTT
>NA|TRBJ2-5|NA|TRBV4-3|13
CASSQALGETQYF
TGCGCCAGCAGCCAAGCCTTAGGGGAGACCCAGTACTTC
>NA|TRBJ1-2|NA|TRBV7-9|13
CASSLAASYGYTF
TGTGCCAGCAGCTTAGCAGCCAGTTATGGCTACACCTTC
>NA|TRBJ2-5|NA|TRBV19|17
CASSIGTVDLARETQYF
TGTGCCAGTAGTATAGGGACAGTGGACCTCGCAAGGGAGACCCAGTACTTC
>NA|TRBJ2-5|NA|TRBV29-1|15
CSVEATGTPGGTQYF
TGCAGCGTTGAAGCGACCGGGACCCCAGGAGGGACCCAGTACTTC
>TRBD1|TRBJ1-2|NA|TRBV6-6|15
CASSLRQGENYGYTF
TGTGCCAGCAGTCTGCGACAGGGGGAAAACTATGGCTACACCTTC
>NA|TRBJ2-7|NA|TRBV29-1|11
CSVEDQRGWYF
TGCAGCGTTGAAGATCAGAGGGGCTGGTACTTC
>TRBD1|TRBJ2-7|NA|TRBV18|14
CASSPSRDSYEQYF
TGTGCCAGCTCACCGTCCCGGGACAGCTACGAGCAGTACTTC
>NA|TRBJ1-2|NA|TRBV1|18
CTSSHPTGHQNLHYGYTF
TGCACCAGCAGCCATCCAACGGGACACCAAAATTTACACTATGGCTACACCTTC
>TRBD2|TRBJ2-3|NA|TRBV5-1|15
CASSLSGGSQDTQYF
TGCGCCAGCAGCTTGAGCGGGGGGAGCCAAGATACGCAGTATTTT
>TRBD2|TRBJ2-5|NA|TRBV4-2|17
CASSQGDGGGAGETQYF
TGTGCCAGCAGCCAAGGAGATGGCGGGGGGGCCGGAGAGACCCAGTACTTC
>TRBD2|TRBJ2-5|NA|TRBV7-2|16
CASSLGSPSAGETQYF
TGTGCCAGCAGCTTAGGGAGCCCCTCAGCGGGGGAGACCCAGTACTTC
>NA|TRBJ2-7|NA|TRBV4-1|15
CASSREVFPSYEQYF
TGCGCCAGCAGCCGAGAGGTTTTTCCCTCCTACGAGCAGTACTTC
>NA|TRBJ2-1|NA|TRBV12-3/TRBV12-4|13
CASSTESYNEQFF
TGTGCCAGCAGTACCGAATCGTACAATGAGCAGTTCTTC
>NA|TRBJ1-2|NA|TRBV4-1|15
CASSQVPGRPIGYTF
TGCGCCAGCAGCCAAGTACCAGGACGCCCCATTGGCTACACCTTC
>TRBD2|TRBJ2-3|NA|TRBV27|14
CASRRDYRTDTQYF
TGTGCCAGCAGGAGGGACTACCGCACAGATACGCAGTATTTT
>TRBD1|TRBJ2-2|NA|TRBV6-4|15
CASSAGGHLTGELFF
TGTGCCAGCAGTGCAGGGGGTCACCTCACCGGGGAGCTGTTTTTT
>TRBD1|TRBJ1-4|NA|TRBV6-6|14
CASSLQGPNEKLFF
TGTGCCAGCAGTTTACAGGGGCCTAATGAAAAACTGTTTTTT
>NA|TRBJ2-7|NA|TRBV7-9|16
CASSHDPGAPPYEQYF
TGTGCCAGCAGTCATGACCCTGGGGCCCCCCCCTACGAGCAGTACTTC
>NA|TRBJ2-7|NA|TRBV7-2|16
CASSFRQTGTRYEQYF
TGTGCCAGCAGCTTTCGCCAAACCGGGACTCGCTACGAGCAGTACTTC
>NA|TRBJ1-5|NA|TRBV4-1|18
CASSPLGVLGVSNQPQHF
TGCGCCAGCAGCCCACTAGGGGTCTTGGGTGTGAGCAATCAGCCCCAGCATTTT
>NA|TRBJ1-4|NA|TRBV14|15
CASSQDSRWNEKLFF
TGTGCCAGCAGCCAAGATTCAAGGTGGAATGAAAAACTGTTTTTT
>NA|TRBJ1-1|NA|TRBV24-1|15
CATSDKRQVNTEAFF
TGTGCCACCAGTGACAAGAGACAGGTCAACACTGAAGCTTTCTTT
>NA|TRBJ1-5|NA|TRBV7-2|13
CASSSQGWQPQHF
TGTGCCAGCAGCTCGCAGGGTTGGCAGCCCCAGCATTTT
>NA|TRBJ1-5|NA|TRBV7-2|16
CASSYGRGTVNQPQHF
TGTGCCAGCAGCTACGGGCGGGGGACTGTCAATCAGCCCCAGCATTTT
>TRBD1|TRBJ2-7|NA|TRBV9|15
CASSAGGTGVYEQYF
TGTGCCAGCAGCGCAGGGGGGACAGGGGTCTACGAGCAGTACTTC
>NA|TRBJ2-7|NA|TRBV5-1|15
CASSLANRDTYEQYF
TGCGCCAGCAGCTTGGCTAACAGGGACACCTACGAGCAGTACTTC
>TRBD1|TRBJ1-2|NA|TRBV5-1|14
CASSFGQGIYGYTF
TGCGCCAGCAGCTTCGGACAGGGCATTTATGGCTACACCTTC
>NA|TRBJ1-1|NA|TRBV12-3/TRBV12-4|10
CASGSTEAFF
TGTGCCAGCGGCAGCACTGAAGCTTTCTTT
>NA|TRBJ2-7|NA|TRBV19|14
CASSRGFERDEQYF
TGTGCCAGTTCTAGGGGATTTGAGAGGGACGAGCAGTACTTC
>NA|TRBJ2-1|NA|TRBV6-5|14
CASSYGAIHNEQFF
TGTGCCAGCAGTTACGGGGCTATACACAATGAGCAGTTCTTC
>TRBD1|TRBJ2-7|NA|TRBV7-9|16
CASSSNAGTGPYEQYF
TGTGCCAGCAGCTCTAACGCCGGGACAGGCCCCTACGAGCAGTACTTC
>TRBD1|TRBJ1-4|NA|TRBV7-9|16
CASSTEGRGLNEKLFF
TGTGCCAGCAGCACCGAAGGCAGGGGGCTAAATGAAAAACTGTTTTTT
>TRBD1|TRBJ1-5|NA|TRBV6-1|14
CASSEGTGFQPQHF
TGTGCCAGCAGTGAAGGGACAGGCTTTCAGCCCCAGCATTTT
>TRBD2|TRBJ2-1|NA|TRBV5-1|15
CASSLTSGGYNEQFF
TGCGCCAGCAGCTTGACTAGCGGGGGCTACAATGAGCAGTTCTTC
>TRBD2|TRBJ2-7|NA|TRBV28|17
CASSSPGSGVSSYEQYF
TGTGCCAGCAGTTCCCCCGGGAGCGGGGTTAGCTCCTACGAGCAGTACTTC
>NA|TRBJ2-1|NA|TRBV6-2/TRBV6-3|15
CASSYPTGSYNEQFF
TGTGCCAGCAGTTACCCCACGGGCTCCTACAATGAGCAGTTCTTC
>TRBD2|TRBJ2-5|once|TRBV5-1|16
CASSLTSGPQQETQYF
TGCGCCAGCAGCTTGACTAGCGGCCCCCAACAAGAGACCCAGTACTTC
>TRBD2|TRBJ2-1|NA|TRBV11-2|17
CASSLVGGASSYNEQFF
TGTGCCAGCAGCTTAGTCGGGGGGGCGAGCTCCTACAATGAGCAGTTCTTC
>NA|TRBJ2-1|NA|TRBV19|16
CASSSLKGHSYNEQFF
TGTGCCAGTAGTTCCCTAAAGGGGCACTCCTACAATGAGCAGTTCTTC
>NA|TRBJ1-4|NA|TRBV2|16
CASSDVLGGTNEKLFF
TGTGCCAGCAGCGACGTCCTCGGGGGTACTAATGAAAAACTGTTTTTT
>TRBD2|TRBJ2-2|once|TRBV12-5|17
CASGGTSGGTNTGELFF
TGTGCTAGTGGTGGGACTAGCGGGGGAACGAACACCGGGGAGCTGTTTTTT
>NA|TRBJ2-1|NA|TRBV10-3|13
CAISESTSLEQFF
TGTGCCATCAGTGAGTCGACGAGTTTGGAGCAGTTCTTC
>TRBD1|TRBJ2-4|NA|TRBV4-1|14
CASSSGQGGGIQYF
TGCGCCAGCAGCTCTGGACAGGGGGGTGGCATTCAGTACTTC
>NA|TRBJ1-3|NA|TRBV29-1|15
CSVSIPGSSGNTIYF
TGCAGCGTCTCAATACCGGGGAGCTCTGGAAACACCATATATTTT
>NA|TRBJ1-2|NA|TRBV9|16
CASSSSQSGGWYGYTF
TGTGCCAGCAGCTCGAGCCAGTCGGGGGGCTGGTATGGCTACACCTTC
>TRBD1|TRBJ1-2|NA|TRBV4-3|16
CASSQDGTGTVNGYTF
TGCGCCAGCAGCCAAGATGGGACGGGGACAGTTAATGGCTACACCTTC
>NA|TRBJ2-7|NA|TRBV4-3|18
CASSQEVTGSLNSYEQYF
TGCGCCAGCAGCCAAGAAGTAACGGGGTCATTGAACTCCTACGAGCAGTACTTC
>NA|TRBJ2-7|NA|TRBV7-3|13
CASSSGPAGEQYF
TGTGCCAGCAGCTCCGGGCCGGCGGGGGAGCAGTACTTC
>NA|TRBJ2-7|NA|TRBV15|14
CATSTRQVLAKQYF
TGTGCCACCAGTACTCGCCAGGTTTTAGCCAAGCAGTACTTC
>NA|TRBJ2-3|NA|TRBV9|15
CASTGGVASTDTQYF
TGTGCCAGCACAGGCGGCGTGGCCAGCACAGATACGCAGTATTTT
>TRBD2|TRBJ2-5|NA|TRBV7-2|17
CASSHALGGRSQETQYF
TGTGCCAGCAGCCATGCCTTGGGCGGGAGGTCCCAAGAGACCCAGTACTTC